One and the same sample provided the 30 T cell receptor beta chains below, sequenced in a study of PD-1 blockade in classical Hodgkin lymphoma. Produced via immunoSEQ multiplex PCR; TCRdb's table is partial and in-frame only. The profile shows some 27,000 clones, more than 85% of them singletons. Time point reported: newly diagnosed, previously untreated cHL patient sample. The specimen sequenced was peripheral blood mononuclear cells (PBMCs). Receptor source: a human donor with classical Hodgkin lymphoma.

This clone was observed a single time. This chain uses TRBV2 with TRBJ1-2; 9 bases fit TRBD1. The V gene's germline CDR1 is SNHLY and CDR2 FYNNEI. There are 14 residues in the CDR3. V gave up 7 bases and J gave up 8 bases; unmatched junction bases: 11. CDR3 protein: CASNQGTGSVGYTF. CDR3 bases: TGTGCCAGCAACCAAGGGACAGGGTCGGTCGGCTACACCTTC.

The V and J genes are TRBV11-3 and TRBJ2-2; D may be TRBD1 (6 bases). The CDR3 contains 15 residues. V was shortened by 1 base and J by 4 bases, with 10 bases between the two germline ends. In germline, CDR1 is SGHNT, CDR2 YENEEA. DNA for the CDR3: TGTGCCAGCAGCTTAGGGGGACAACTCACCGGGGAGCTGTTTTTT. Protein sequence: CASSLGGQLTGELFF.

In nucleotides, the CDR3 is TGTGCCATCAAACAGGGACGGACCTACGAGCAGTACTTC. Amino acid sequence: CAIKQGRTYEQYF. V is TRBV28 and J is TRBJ2-7, with a tentative D call TRBD1 (6 bases). The V end lost 10 bases, the J end lost 2 bases, and 15 bases lay between the germline ends. There are 13 residues in the CDR3. CDR1 and CDR2 (germline): MDHEN, SYDVKM.

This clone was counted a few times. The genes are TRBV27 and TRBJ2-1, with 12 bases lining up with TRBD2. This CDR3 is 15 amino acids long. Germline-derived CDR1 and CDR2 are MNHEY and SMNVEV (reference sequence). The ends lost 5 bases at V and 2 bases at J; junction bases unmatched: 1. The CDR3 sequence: CASSPSGRAYNEQFF. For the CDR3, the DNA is TGTGCCAGCAGTCCTAGCGGGAGGGCCTACAATGAGCAGTTCTTC.

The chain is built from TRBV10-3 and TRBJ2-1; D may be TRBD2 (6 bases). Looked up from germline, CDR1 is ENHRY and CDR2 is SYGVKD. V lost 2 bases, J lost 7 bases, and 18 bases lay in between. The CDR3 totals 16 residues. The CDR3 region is CAISEGAGTEINEQFF. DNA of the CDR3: TGTGCCATCAGTGAGGGGGCGGGAACCGAGATAAATGAGCAGTTCTTC.

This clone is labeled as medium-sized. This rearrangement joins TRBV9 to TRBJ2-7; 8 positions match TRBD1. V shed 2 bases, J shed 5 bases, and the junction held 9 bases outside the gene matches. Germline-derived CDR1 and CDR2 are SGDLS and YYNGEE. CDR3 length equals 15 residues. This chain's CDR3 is CASSVQTGAINEQYF. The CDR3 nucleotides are TGTGCCAGCAGCGTCCAGACAGGGGCGATCAACGAGCAGTACTTC.

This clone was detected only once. The CDR3 DNA follows: TGCAGCGTTGAAGATGCAGGCTCCTACAATGAGCAGTTCTTC. Its protein is CSVEDAGSYNEQFF. J is TRBJ2-1 and V is TRBV29-1, with D hard to call. Germline-derived CDR1 and CDR2 are SQVTM and ANQGSEA. The CDR3 loop spans 14 amino acids. The ends were cut back, 0 bases at V and 0 bases at J, with 6 bases in the middle.

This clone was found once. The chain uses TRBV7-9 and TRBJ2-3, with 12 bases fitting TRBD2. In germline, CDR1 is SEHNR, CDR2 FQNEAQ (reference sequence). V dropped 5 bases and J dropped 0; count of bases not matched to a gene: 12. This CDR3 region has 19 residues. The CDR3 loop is CASSRLLAGGPKSTDTQYF. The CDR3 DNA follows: TGTGCCAGCAGCCGCCTACTAGCGGGAGGACCTAAGAGCACAGATACGCAGTATTTT.

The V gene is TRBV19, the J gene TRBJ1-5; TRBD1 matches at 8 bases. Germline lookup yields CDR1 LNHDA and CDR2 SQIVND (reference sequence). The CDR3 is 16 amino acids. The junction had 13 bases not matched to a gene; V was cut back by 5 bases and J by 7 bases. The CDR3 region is CASSPGQGAILQPQHF. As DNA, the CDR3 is TGTGCCAGTAGTCCAGGGCAGGGGGCGATACTCCAGCCCCAGCATTTT.

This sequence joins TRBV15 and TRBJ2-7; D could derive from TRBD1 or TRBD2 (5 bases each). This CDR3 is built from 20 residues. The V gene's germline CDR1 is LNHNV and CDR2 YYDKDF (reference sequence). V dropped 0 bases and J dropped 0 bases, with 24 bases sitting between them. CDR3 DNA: TGTGCCACCAGCAGAGATTACGGAAACACGGGACGGAAGAGCTCCTACGAGCAGTACTTC. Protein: CATSRDYGNTGRKSSYEQYF.

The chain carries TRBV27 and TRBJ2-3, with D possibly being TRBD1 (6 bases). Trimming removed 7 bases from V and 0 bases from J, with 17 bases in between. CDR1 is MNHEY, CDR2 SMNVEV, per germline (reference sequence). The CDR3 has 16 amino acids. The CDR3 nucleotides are TGTGCCAGCACCCTAAGGTGGCAGGGGAGCACAGATACGCAGTATTTT. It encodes CASTLRWQGSTDTQYF.

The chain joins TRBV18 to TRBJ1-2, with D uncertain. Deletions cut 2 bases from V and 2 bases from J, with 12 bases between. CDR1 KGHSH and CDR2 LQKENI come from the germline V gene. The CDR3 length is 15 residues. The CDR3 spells CASSPTVDINYGYTF. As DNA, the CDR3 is TGTGCCAGCTCACCAACCGTAGACATAAACTATGGCTACACCTTC. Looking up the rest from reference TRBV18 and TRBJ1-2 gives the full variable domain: NAGVMQNPRHLVRRRGQEARLRCSPMKGHSHVYWYRQLPEEGLKFMVYLQKENIIDESGMPKERFSAEFPKEGPSILRIQQVVRGDSAAYFCASSPTVDINYGYTFGSGTRLTVV.

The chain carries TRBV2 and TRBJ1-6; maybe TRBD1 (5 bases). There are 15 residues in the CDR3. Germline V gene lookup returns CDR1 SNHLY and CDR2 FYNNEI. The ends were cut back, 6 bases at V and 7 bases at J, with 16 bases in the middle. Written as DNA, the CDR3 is TGTGCCAGCAGGGGAACGGGGACGAGAAATTCACCCCTCCACTTT. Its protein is CASRGTGTRNSPLHF.

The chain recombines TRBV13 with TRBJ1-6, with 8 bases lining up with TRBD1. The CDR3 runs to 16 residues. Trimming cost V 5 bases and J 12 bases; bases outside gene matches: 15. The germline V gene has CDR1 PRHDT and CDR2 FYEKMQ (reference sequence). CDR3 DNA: TGTGCCAGCAGCCGAGGGGGAAGGACAGGGACGATACCCCTCCACTTT. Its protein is CASSRGGRTGTIPLHF.

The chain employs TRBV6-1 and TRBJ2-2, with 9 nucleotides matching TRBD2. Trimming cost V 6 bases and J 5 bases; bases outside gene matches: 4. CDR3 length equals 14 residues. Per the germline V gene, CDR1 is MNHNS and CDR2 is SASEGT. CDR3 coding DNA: TGTGCCAGCAGGGCTAGCGGGGAGACCGGGGAGCTGTTTTTT. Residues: CASRASGETGELFF.

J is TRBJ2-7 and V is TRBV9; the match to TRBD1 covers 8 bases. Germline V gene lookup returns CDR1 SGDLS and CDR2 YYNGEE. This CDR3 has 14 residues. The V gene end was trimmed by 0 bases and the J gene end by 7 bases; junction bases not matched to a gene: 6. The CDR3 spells CASSVGPGQEEQYF. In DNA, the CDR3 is TGTGCCAGCAGCGTAGGCCCGGGACAGGAAGAGCAGTACTTC.

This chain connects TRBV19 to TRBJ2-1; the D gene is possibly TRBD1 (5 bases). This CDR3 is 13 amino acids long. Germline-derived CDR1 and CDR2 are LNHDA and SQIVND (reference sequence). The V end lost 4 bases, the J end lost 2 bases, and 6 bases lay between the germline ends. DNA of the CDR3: TGTGCCAGTAGTAAGGGGCCCTACAATGAGCAGTTCTTC. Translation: CASSKGPYNEQFF.

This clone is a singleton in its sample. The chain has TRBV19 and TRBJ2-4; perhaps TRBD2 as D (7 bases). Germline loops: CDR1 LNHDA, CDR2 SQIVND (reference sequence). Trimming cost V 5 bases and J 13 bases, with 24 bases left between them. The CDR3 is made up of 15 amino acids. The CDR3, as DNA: TGTGCCAGTAGTTTCAATAGAGGGGGGGGACGGACACAGTACTTC. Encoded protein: CASSFNRGGGRTQYF.

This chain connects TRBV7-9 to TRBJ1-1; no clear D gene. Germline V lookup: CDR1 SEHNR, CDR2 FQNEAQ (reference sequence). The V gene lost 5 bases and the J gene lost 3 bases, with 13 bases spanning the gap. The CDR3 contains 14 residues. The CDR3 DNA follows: TGTGCCAGCAGCGCGGACCCTTCGGACACTGAAGCTTTCTTT. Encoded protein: CASSADPSDTEAFF.

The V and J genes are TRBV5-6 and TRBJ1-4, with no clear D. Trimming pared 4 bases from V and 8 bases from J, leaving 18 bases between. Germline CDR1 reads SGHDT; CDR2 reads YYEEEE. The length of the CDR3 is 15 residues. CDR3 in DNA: TGTGCCAGCAGCCTCTCGACGGGGTGGGAGGAAAAACTGTTTTTT. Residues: CASSLSTGWEEKLFF.

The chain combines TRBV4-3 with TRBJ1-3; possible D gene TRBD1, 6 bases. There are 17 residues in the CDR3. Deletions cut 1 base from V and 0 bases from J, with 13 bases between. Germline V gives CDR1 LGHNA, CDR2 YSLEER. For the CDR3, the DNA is TGCGCCAGCAGCCAAGCAGGGACACCCTTCTCTGGAAACACCATATATTTT. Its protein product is CASSQAGTPFSGNTIYF.

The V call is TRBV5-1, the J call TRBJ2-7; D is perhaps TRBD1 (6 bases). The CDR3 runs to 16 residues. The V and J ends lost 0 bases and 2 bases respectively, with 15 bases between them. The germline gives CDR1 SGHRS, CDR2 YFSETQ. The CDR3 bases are TGCGCCAGCAGCTTGGCCGGGACAACCTCAACCTACGAGCAGTACTTC. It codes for CASSLAGTTSTYEQYF.

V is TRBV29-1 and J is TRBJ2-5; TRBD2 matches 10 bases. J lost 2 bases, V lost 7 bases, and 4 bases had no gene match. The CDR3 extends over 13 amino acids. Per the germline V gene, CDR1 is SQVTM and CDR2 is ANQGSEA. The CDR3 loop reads CSAKLAGQETQYF. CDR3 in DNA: TGCAGCGCGAAACTAGCGGGACAAGAGACCCAGTACTTC.

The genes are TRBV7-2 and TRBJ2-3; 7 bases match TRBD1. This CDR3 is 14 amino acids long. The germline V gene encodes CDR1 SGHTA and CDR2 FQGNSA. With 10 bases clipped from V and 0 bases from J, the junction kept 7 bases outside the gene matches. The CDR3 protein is CAIEGARSTDTQYF. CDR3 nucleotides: TGTGCCATCGAGGGGGCTCGGAGCACAGATACGCAGTATTTT.

The CDR3 DNA is TGTGCCAGTAGTATGGGACTGGGGTACGAGCAGTACTTC. Protein sequence: CASSMGLGYEQYF. The rearrangement joins TRBV19 to TRBJ2-7, with D perhaps matching TRBD2 (6 bases). With 3 bases removed from V and 4 bases from J, the gap between germline ends came to 10 bases. The CDR3 sequence is 13 residues long. From germline, CDR1 is LNHDA and CDR2 SQIVND (reference sequence).

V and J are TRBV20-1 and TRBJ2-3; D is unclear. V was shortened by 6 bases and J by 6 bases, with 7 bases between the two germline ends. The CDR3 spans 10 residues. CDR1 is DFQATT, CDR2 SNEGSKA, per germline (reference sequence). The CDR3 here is CSAHADTQYF. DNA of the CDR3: TGCAGTGCCCATGCGGATACGCAGTATTTT.

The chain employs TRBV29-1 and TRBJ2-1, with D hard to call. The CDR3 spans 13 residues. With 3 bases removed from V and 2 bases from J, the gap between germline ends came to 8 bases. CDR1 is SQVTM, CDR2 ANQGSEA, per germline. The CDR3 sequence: CSVERQAYNEQFF. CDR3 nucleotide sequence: TGCAGCGTTGAGCGGCAGGCCTACAATGAGCAGTTCTTC.

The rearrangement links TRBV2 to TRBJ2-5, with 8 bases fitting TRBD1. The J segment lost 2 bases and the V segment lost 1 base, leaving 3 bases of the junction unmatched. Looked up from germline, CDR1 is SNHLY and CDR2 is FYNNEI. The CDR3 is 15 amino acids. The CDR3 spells CASSEGDRSQETQYF. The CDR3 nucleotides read TGTGCCAGCAGTGAAGGGGACAGGAGTCAAGAGACCCAGTACTTC.

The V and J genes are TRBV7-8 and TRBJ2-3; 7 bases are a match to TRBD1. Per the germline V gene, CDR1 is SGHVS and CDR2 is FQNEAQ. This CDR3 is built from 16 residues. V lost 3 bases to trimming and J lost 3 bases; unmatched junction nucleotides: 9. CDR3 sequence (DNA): TGTGCCAGCAGCTTTAACGGACAGGTAGGGACAGATACGCAGTATTTT. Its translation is CASSFNGQVGTDTQYF.

Written as DNA, the CDR3 is TGTGCCAGCAGCTTAGGGGGCTCGTCGGTCGTCTTGCAAGAGACCCAGTACTTC. Amino acid sequence: CASSLGGSSVVLQETQYF. The rearrangement joins TRBV7-7 to TRBJ2-5; weak D call: TRBD1 (5 bases). The CDR3 sequence is 18 residues long. Germline-derived CDR1 and CDR2 are SSHAT and FNYEAQ (reference sequence). Trimming stripped 1 base from V and 2 bases from J, with 20 bases between.